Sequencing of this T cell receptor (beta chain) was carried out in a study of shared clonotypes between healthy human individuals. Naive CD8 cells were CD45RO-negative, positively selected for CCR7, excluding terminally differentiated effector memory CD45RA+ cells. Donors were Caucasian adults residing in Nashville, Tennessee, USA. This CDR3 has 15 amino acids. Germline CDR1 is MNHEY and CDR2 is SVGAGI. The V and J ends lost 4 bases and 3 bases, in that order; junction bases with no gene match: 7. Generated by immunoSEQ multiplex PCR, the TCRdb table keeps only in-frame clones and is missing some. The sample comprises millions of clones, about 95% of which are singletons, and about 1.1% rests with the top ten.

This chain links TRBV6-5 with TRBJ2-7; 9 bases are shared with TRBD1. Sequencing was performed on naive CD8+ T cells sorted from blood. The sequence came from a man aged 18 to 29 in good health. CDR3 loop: CASSLPGQGRYEQYF. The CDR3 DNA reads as TGTGCCAGCAGTTTACCGGGACAGGGACGCTACGAGCAGTACTTC.